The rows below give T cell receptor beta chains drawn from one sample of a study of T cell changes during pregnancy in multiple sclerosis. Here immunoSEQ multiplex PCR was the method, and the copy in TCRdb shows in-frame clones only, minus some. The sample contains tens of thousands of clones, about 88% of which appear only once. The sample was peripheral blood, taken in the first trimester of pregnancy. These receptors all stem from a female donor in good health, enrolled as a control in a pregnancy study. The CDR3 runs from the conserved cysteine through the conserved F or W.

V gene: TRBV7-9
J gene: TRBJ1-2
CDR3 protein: CASSTHRSNYGYTF

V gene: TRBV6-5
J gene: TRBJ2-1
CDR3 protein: CASSLAGTAYNEQFF

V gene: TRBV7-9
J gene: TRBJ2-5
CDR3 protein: CASSLVSQQETQYF

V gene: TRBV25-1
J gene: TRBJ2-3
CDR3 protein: CASSETGFFGTDTQYF

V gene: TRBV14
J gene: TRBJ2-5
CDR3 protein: CASSQLLAATQYF

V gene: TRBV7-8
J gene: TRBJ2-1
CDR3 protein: CASRDREYNEQFF

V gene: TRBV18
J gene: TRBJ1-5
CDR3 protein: CASSPTTGGNQPQHF

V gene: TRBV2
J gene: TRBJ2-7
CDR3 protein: CASSVLAGDYEQYF

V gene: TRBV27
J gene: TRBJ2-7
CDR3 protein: CASSLHAGRPSYEQYF

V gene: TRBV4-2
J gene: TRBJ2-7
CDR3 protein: CASSPGTGSYEQYF

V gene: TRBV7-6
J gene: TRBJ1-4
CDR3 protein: CASSRDRGREKLFF

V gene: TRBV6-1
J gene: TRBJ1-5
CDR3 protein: CASSLPATGDQPQHF

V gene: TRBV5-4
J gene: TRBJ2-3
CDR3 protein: CASSSQGPQVDTQYF

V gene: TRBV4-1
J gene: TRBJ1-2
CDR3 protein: CASSLRDRDGYTF

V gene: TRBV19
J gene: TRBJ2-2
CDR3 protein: CASSWGGTNTGELFF

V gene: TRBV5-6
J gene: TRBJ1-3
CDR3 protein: CASSLMGDTIYF

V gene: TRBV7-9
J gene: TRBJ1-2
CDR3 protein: CASNFPGGSYGYTF

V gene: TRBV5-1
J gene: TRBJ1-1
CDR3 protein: CASNPTGVNTEAFF

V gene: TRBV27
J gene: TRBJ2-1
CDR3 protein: CASSLLAGSTNEQFF

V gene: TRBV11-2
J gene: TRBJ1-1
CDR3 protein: CASSLNSAIEAFF

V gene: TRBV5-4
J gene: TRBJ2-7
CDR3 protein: CASSLGEGSGREYF

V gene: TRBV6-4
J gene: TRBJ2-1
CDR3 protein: CASSVGLEEDEQFF

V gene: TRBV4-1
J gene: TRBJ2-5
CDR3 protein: CASSQSRGSWEVKETQYF

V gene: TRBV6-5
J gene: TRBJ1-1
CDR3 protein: CASSYHGLPEAFF

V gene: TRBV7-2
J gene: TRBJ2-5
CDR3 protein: CASSLARTGGETQYF

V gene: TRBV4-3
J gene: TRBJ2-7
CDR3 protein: CASSQTLQREFAYEQYF

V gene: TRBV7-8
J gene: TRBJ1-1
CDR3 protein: CASSLTGGTEAFF

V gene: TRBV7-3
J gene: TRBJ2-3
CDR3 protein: CASSFGLAGTDTQYF

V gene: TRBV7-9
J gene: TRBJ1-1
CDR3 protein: CASRPSRGARGNTEAFF

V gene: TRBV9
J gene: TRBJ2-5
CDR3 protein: CASSAHESGTGVLQETQYF

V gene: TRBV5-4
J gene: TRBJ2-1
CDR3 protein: CASSLAAGAYNEQFF

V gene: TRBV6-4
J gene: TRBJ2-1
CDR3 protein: CASSDDSGTSGTGRLYNEQFF

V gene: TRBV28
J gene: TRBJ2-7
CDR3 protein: CASNQIGDEQYF

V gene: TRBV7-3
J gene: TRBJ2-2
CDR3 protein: CASSPLAGGELFF

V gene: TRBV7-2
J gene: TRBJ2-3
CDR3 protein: CASSTSGVTDTQYF

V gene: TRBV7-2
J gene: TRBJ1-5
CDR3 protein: CASSLEREQYQPQHF

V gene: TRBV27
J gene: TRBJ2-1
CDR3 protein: CASSSPGVGYNEQFF

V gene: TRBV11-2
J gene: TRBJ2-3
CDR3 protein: CASSFLQGYTDTQYF

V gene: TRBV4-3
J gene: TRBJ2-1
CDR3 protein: CASSQDPPRLAGNEQFF

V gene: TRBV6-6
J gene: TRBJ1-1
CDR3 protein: CASRWTGVNTEAFF

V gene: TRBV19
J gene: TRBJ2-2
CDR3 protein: CASRLQGANTGELFF

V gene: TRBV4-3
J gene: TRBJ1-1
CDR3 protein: CASSQETGTGGNTEAFF

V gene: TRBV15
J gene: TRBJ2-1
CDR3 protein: CATSRDLRRGAGNEQFF

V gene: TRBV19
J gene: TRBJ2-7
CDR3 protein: CASSIERQGAREQYF

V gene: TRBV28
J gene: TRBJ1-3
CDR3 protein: CASSFLQGATGNTIYF

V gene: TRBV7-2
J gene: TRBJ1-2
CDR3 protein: CASSFKSPNYGYTF

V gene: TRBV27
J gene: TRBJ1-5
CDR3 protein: CASSFAGGSNQPQHF

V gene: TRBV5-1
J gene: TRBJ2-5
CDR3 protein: CASSPFESQGKETQYF

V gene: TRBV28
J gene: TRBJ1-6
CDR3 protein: CASSLGGTGGDSPLHF

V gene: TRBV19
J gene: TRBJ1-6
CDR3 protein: CASTARVAGGRSSPLHF

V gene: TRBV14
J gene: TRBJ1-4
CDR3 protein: CASSQGNPGTNEKLFF

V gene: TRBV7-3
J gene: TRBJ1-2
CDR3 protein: CASSQQGSEGYTF

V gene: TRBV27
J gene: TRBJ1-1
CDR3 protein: CASSPSGGFTEAFF

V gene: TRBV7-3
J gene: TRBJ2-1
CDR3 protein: CASSPQGAMDEQFF